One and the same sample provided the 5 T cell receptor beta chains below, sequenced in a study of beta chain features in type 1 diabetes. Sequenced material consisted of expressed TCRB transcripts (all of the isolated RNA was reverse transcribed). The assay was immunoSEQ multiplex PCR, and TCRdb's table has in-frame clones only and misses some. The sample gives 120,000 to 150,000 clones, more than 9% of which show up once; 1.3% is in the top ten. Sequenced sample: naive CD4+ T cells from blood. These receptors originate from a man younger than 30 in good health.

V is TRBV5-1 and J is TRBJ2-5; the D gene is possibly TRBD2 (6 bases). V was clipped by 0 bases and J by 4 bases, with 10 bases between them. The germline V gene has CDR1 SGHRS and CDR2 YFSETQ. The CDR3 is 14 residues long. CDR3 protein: CASSLDGGPETQYF. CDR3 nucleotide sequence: TGCGCCAGCAGCTTGGACGGAGGGCCAGAGACCCAGTACTTC.

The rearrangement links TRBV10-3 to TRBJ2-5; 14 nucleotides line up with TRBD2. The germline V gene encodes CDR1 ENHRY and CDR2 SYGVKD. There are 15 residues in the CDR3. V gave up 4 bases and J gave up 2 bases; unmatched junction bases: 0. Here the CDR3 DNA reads TGTGCCATCAGTGGGACTAGCGGGGGGCAAGAGACCCAGTACTTC. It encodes CAISGTSGGQETQYF.

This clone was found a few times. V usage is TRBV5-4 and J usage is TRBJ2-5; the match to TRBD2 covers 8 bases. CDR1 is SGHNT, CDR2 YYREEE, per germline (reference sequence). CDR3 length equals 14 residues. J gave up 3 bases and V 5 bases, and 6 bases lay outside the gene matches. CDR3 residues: CASRSGGIEETQYF. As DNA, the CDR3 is TGTGCCAGCAGATCGGGGGGGATAGAAGAGACCCAGTACTTC.

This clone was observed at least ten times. The DNA for the CDR3 is TGCGCCAGCAGCCAAGCGGACAGGAACACCGGGGAGCTGTTTTTT. It yields the protein CASSQADRNTGELFF. The V and J genes are TRBV4-3 and TRBJ2-2, with a possible D match to TRBD1 (6 bases). The V end lost 1 base, the J end lost 1 base, and 7 bases lay between the germline ends. CDR1 and CDR2 (germline): LGHNA, YSLEER. This CDR3 spans 15 amino acids.

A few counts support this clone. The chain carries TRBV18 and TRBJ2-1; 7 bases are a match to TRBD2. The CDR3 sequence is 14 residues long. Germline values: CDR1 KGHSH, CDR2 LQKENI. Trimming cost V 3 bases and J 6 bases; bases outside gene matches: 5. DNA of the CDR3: TGTGCCAGCTCACCGAGGGAGGGGTTCAATGAGCAGTTCTTC. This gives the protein CASSPREGFNEQFF.